The present entry profiles one T cell receptor beta chain with its context. This entry is derived from a study of somatic mutations in cytotoxic T cells in rheumatoid arthritis. V was pared by 5 bases and J by 5 bases, with 4 bases of the junction left unmatched. Germline CDR1 and CDR2: SGHTA and FQGNSA. The CDR3 consists of 15 residues. Using immunoSEQ multiplex PCR, the repertoire was profiled, and TCRdb retains in-frame clones only, with some absent. The sample carries 13,000 or so clones, 74% recorded once. The TCR was taken from an adult with rheumatoid arthritis. This sequence joins TRBV7-2 and TRBJ2-3, with TRBD2 matching over 13 bases. The sequencing sample was made of CD8+ T cells sorted from blood. CDR3: CASSPGLAGIDTQYF. The CDR3, as DNA: TGTGCCAGCAGCCCGGGACTAGCGGGAATAGATACGCAGTATTTT.